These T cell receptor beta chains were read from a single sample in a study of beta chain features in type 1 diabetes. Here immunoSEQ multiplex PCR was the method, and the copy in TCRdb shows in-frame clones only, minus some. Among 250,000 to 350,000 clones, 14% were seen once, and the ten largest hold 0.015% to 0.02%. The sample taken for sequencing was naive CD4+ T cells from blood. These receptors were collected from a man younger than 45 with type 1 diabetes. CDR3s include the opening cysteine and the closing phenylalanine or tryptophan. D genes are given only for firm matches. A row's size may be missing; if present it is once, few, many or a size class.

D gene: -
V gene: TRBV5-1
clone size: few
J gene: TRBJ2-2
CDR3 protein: CASSSNSATGELFF
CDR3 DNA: TGCGCCAGCAGCTCCAATAGCGCCACCGGGGAGCTGTTTTTT

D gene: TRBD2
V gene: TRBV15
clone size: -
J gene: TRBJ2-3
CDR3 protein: CATSRDRTSAYTDTQYF
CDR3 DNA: TGTGCCACCAGCAGAGATCGAACTAGCGCATACACAGATACGCAGTATTTT

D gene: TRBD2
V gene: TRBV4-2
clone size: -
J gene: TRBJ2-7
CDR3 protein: CASSQDELAGGEQYF
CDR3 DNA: TGTGCCAGCAGCCAAGACGAACTAGCGGGGGGAGAGCAGTACTTC

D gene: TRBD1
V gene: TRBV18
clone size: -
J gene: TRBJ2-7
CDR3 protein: CASSPTGGETSYEQYF
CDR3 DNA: TGTGCCAGCTCACCCACAGGGGGCGAGACCTCCTACGAGCAGTACTTC

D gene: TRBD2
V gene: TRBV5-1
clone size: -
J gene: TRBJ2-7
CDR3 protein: CASSFETSGYEQYF
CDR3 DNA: TGCGCCAGCAGCTTTGAGACTAGCGGTTACGAGCAGTACTTC

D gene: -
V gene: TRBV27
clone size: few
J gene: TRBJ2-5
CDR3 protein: CASSFERRGTETQYF
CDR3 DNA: TGTGCCAGCAGTTTTGAGCGAAGGGGGACGGAGACCCAGTACTTC

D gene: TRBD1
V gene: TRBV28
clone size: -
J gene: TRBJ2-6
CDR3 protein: CASSSRQGSYSSGANVLTF
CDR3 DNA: TGTGCCAGCAGTTCCAGACAGGGCTCCTATTCCTCTGGGGCCAACGTCCTGACTTTC

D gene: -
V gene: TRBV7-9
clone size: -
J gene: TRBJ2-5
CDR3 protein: CASSLLSGLGETQYF
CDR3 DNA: TGTGCCAGCAGCTTACTCAGCGGGTTAGGTGAGACCCAGTACTTC

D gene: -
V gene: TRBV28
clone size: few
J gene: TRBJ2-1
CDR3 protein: CASSLAGIVNEQFF
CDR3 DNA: TGTGCCAGCAGTTTAGCGGGGATAGTGAATGAGCAGTTCTTC

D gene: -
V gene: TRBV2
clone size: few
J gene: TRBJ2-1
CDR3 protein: CASRQESNEQFF
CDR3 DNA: TGTGCCAGCCGCCAGGAATCCAATGAGCAGTTCTTC

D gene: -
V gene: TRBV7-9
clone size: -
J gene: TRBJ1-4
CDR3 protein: CVGEGPNEKLFF
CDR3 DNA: TGTGTCGGGGAAGGTCCTAATGAAAAACTGTTTTTT

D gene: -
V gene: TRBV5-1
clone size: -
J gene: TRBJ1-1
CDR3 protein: CASSISSGTEAFF
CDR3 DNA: TGCGCCAGCTCGATCTCGTCCGGCACTGAAGCTTTCTTT

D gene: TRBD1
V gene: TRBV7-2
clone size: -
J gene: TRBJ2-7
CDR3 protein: CASSIGTGGAYEQYF
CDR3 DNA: TGTGCCAGCAGCATAGGGACAGGGGGAGCCTACGAGCAGTACTTC

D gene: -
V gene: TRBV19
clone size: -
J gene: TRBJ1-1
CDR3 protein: CASSIASRITEAFF
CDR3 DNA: TGTGCCAGTAGTATAGCCTCGCGGATAACTGAAGCTTTCTTT

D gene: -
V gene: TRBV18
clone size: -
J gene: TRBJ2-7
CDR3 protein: CASSPGDRGYEQYF
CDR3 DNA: TGTGCCAGCTCACCCGGGGATAGGGGGTACGAGCAGTACTTC

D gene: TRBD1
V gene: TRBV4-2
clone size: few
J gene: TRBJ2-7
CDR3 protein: CASSQTGVEQYF
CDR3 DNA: TGTGCCAGCAGCCAGACAGGGGTCGAGCAGTACTTC

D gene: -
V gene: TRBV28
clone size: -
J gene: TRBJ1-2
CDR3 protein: CASSLRAPSGYGYTF
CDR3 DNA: TGTGCCAGCAGTTTGCGGGCCCCTTCGGGGTATGGCTACACCTTC

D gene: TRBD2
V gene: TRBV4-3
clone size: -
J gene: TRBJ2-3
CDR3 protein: CASSQENRGGTDTQYF
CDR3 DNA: TGCGCCAGCAGCCAAGAAAACCGGGGGGGCACAGATACGCAGTATTTT

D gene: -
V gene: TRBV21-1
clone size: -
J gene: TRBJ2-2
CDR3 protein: CASSKGGRDIENTGELFF
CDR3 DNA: TGTGCCAGCAGCAAAGGCGGCAGGGACATAGAGAACACCGGGGAGCTGTTTTTT

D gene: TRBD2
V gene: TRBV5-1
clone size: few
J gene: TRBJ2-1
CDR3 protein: CASSLGLAGYNEQFF
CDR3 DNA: TGCGCCAGCAGCTTGGGGCTAGCGGGATACAATGAGCAGTTCTTC

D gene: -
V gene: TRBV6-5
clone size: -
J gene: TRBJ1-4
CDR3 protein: CASSYSTNEKLFF
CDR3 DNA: TGTGCCAGCAGTTACTCGACAAATGAAAAACTGTTTTTT

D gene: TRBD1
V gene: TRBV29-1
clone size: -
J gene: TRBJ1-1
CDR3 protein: CSVDRGRNTEAFF
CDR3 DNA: TGCAGCGTCGATAGGGGGCGCAACACTGAAGCTTTCTTT

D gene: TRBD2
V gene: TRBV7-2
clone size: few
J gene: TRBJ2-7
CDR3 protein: CASRFGLAGQYEQYF
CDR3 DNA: TGTGCCAGCAGATTCGGACTAGCGGGACAGTACGAGCAGTACTTC

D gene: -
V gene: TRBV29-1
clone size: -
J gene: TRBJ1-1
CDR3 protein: CSVSLSGTSNTEAFF
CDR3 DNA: TGCAGCGTTTCTTTATCCGGGACATCGAACACTGAAGCTTTCTTT

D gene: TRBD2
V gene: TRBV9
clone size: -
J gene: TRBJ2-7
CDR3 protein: CASSGTSGDVGEQYF
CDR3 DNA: TGTGCCAGCAGCGGGACAAGCGGGGACGTTGGCGAGCAGTACTTC

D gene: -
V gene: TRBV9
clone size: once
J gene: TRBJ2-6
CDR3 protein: CASSKRGWGGEAGANVLTF
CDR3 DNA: TGTGCCAGCAGCAAGCGGGGATGGGGGGGCGAAGCCGGGGCCAACGTCCTGACTTTC

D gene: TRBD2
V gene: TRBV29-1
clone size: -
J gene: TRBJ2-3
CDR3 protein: CSVAGEATDTQYF
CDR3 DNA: TGCAGCGTAGCGGGGGAGGCCACAGATACGCAGTATTTT

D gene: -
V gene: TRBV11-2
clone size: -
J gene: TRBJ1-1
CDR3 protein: CASSGVKGPTEAFF
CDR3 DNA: TGTGCCAGCAGCGGGGTCAAGGGGCCCACTGAAGCTTTCTTT

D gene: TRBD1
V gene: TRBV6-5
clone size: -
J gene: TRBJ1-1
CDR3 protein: CASSYQTGLATEAFF
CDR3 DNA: TGTGCCAGCAGTTACCAGACAGGGTTGGCCACTGAAGCTTTCTTT

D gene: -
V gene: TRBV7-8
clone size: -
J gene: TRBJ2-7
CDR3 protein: CASSPIEAGGREQYF
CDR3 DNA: TGTGCCAGCAGCCCTATCGAAGCCGGAGGTAGGGAGCAGTACTTC

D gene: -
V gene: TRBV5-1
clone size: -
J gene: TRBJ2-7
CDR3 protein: CASSPSGPSSYEQYF
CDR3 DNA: TGCGCCAGCAGTCCATCTGGGCCGAGCTCCTACGAGCAGTACTTC

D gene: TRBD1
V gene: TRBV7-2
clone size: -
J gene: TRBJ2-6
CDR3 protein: CASSLTGAASGANVLTF
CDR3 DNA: TGTGCCAGCAGCTTAACAGGGGCGGCCTCTGGGGCCAACGTCCTGACTTTC

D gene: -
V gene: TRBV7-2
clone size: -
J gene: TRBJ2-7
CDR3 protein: CASSFLSPYEQYF
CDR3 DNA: TGTGCCAGCAGCTTCCTCAGTCCCTACGAGCAGTACTTC

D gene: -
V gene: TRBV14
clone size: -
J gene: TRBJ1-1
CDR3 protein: CASSVHFGGVTEAFF
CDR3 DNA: TGTGCCAGCAGCGTTCACTTCGGGGGAGTGACTGAAGCTTTCTTT

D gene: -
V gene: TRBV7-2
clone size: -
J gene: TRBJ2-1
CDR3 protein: CASNRARRDNEQFF
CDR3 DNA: TGTGCCAGCAACAGGGCCCGTCGCGACAATGAGCAGTTCTTC

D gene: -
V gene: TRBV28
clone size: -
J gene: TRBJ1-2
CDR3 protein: CASTRGGNYGYTF
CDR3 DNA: TGTGCCAGCACCCGGGGAGGAAACTATGGCTACACCTTC

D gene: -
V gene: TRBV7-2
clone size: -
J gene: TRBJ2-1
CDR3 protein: CASSPSSSYNEQFF
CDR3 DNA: TGTGCCAGCAGCCCCTCGAGCTCCTACAATGAGCAGTTCTTC

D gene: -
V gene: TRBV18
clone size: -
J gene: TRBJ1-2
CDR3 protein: CASSPSGGDGYTF
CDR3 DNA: TGTGCCAGCTCACCATCCGGGGGGGATGGCTACACCTTC

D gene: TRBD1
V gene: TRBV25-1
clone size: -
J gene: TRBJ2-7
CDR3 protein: CASSDSGQGRAYEQYF
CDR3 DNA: TGTGCCAGCAGTGATTCCGGACAGGGGCGAGCCTACGAGCAGTACTTC

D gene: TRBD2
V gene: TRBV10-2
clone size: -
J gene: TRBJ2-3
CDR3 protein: CATHPGLAGMDTQYF
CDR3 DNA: TGCGCCACTCATCCAGGACTAGCGGGAATGGATACGCAGTATTTT

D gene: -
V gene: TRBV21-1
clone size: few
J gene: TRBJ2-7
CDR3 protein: CASSRVVHCLYEQYF
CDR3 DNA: TGTGCCAGCAGCCGGGTCGTACATTGCCTCTACGAGCAGTACTTC

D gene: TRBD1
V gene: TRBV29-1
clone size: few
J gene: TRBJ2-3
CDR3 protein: CSVEGVQGFTDTQYF
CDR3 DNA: TGCAGCGTTGAAGGGGTACAGGGGTTCACAGATACGCAGTATTTT